The subject of this entry is one TCR beta chain. These data come from a study of blood T cell repertoires in COVID-19. Germline V gene sequence: CDR1 DFQATT, CDR2 SNEGSKA (reference sequence). This CDR3 has 11 residues. Trimming stripped 1 base from V and 12 bases from J, with 10 bases between. Profiling relied on immunoSEQ multiplex PCR, and the TCRdb table lists in-frame clones only, not all of them. Here the sample spans roughly 190,000 clones, about four fifths being singletons. Source material: peripheral blood. The receptor's source is an older woman with COVID-19, enrolled during active disease. The rearrangement joins TRBV20-1 to TRBJ2-1, with a weak D call TRBD1 (5 bases). The CDR3 region is CSARGRTMQFF. CDR3 DNA: TGCAGTGCTAGAGGAAGGACAATGCAGTTCTTC.